Listed here is a single TCR beta chain. Repertoires were generated with immunoSEQ multiplex PCR, while TCRdb's copy carries only in-frame clones and drops some. Among 150,000 to 200,000 clones listed, approximately 87% were seen once. This record comes from a study of cytomegalovirus exposure and HLA in healthy donors. V was pared by 5 bases and J by 1 base, with 14 bases between. The CDR3 totals 15 residues. Germline CDR1 MNHEY, CDR2 SMNVEV (reference sequence). The sequenced material came from PBMCs. The sequence derives from a woman in her twenties or thirties in good health and CMV-seronegative. The chain recombines TRBV27 with TRBJ1-1; tentative D call: TRBD1 (6 bases). The CDR3 loop is CASSGLGHSNTEAFF. The CDR3, as DNA: TGTGCCAGCAGTGGATTGGGACACTCGAACACTGAAGCTTTCTTT.